Listed here are 32 T cell receptor beta chains from one sample, sequenced in a study of CXCR3-negative and CXCR3-positive naive CD8 T cells. UMI-tagged TRB cDNA libraries were built via 5' RACE. No DNA is given; TCRdb re-called the 5' RACE reads and lists each CDR3 protein once. The sample includes about 48,000 distinct CDR3 sequences. Sequencing was performed on memory CD8+ T cells from blood. These receptors were taken from a human donor in good health. Some clones in this sample may be carry-over from other donors' samples.

The rearrangement uses TRBV29-1 and TRBJ2-7. The CDR3 totals 14 residues. Per germline, CDR1 SQVTM and CDR2 ANQGSEA. The CDR3 loop reads CSVEDRGRPYEQYF.

The V call is TRBV6-2 or TRBV6-3, the J call TRBJ2-7; there is no DNA to check the TCRdb D call of TRBD2. This CDR3 is built from 13 residues. CDR1 and CDR2 (germline): MNHEY, SVGEGT. CDR3 in amino acids: CASGEAGSYEQYF.

The chain carries TRBV5-5 and TRBJ2-1; TCRdb names TRBD1, which stays unverified in the absence of DNA. The CDR3 has 16 residues. Germline V gene data show CDR1 as SGHKS and CDR2 as YYEKEE (reference sequence). CDR3 sequence: CASSYPTGAGNNEQFF. The full variable domain, rest sourced from reference TRBV5-5 and TRBJ2-1, is DAGVTQSPTHLIKTRGQQVTLRCSPISGHKSVSWYQQVLGQGPQFIFQYYEKEERGRGNFPDRFSARQFPNYSSELNVNALLLGDSALYLCASSYPTGAGNNEQFFGPGTRLTVL.

The chain recombines TRBV7-6 with TRBJ2-5; absent DNA, TCRdb's TRBD2 call cannot be checked. CDR3 length: 14 amino acids. Germline V gene sequence: CDR1 SGHVS, CDR2 FNYEAQ. CDR3 in amino acids: CASRYGALQETQYF.

The rearrangement uses TRBV28 and TRBJ2-1; TCRdb proposes TRBD1, but this gene call is untestable without DNA. Germline V gene lookup returns CDR1 MDHEN and CDR2 SYDVKM. The CDR3 totals 12 residues. This chain's CDR3 is CASSLTGSEQFF.

The chain recombines TRBV5-1 with TRBJ2-7; lacking DNA, the TRBD1 call made by TCRdb goes unchecked. CDR3 size: 13 residues. Germline V CDR1 and CDR2: SGHRS, YFSETQ. The CDR3 spells CASSRLGAYEQYF.

The chain couples TRBV29-1 to TRBJ2-7; TCRdb returns TRBD1, unconfirmable since there is no DNA. The V gene's germline CDR1 is SQVTM and CDR2 ANQGSEA. The CDR3 totals 13 residues. CDR3 in amino acids: CSVEPLLSDEQYF.

This chain links TRBV5-1 with TRBJ2-7; as DNA is missing, the TRBD1 call by TCRdb cannot be tested. This CDR3 is 15 amino acids long. Germline V gene sequence: CDR1 SGHRS, CDR2 YFSETQ. Here the CDR3 reads CASSLGAGSSYEQYF.

The chain joins TRBV28 to TRBJ2-1; absent DNA, TCRdb's TRBD2 call cannot be checked. The CDR3 spans 14 residues. Germline lookup yields CDR1 MDHEN and CDR2 SYDVKM. This CDR3 is CASSLVLGRSEQFF.

Considering frequency, this clonotype is medium-sized. The chain joins TRBV24-1 to TRBJ2-1; without DNA, the TCRdb call of TRBD1 cannot be checked. The germline V gene encodes CDR1 KGHDR and CDR2 SFDVKD. The CDR3 is made up of 14 amino acids. The CDR3: CATSGDRLDNEQFF.

V usage is TRBV5-1 and J usage is TRBJ2-1; TCRdb indicates TRBD2, and absent DNA this call remains unverified. Germline CDR1 and CDR2: SGHRS and YFSETQ. This CDR3 has 14 residues. The CDR3 reads CASSGSGAYNEQFF.

The chain couples TRBV4-1 to TRBJ2-1. The germline V gene encodes CDR1 MGHRA and CDR2 YSYEKL. The CDR3 length is 14 residues. The CDR3 protein is CASSQDRADNEQFF.

This sequence joins TRBV25-1 and TRBJ1-2; without DNA, the TCRdb call of TRBD1 cannot be checked. Germline lookup yields CDR1 MGHDK and CDR2 SYGVNS. The CDR3 is 13 residues long. CDR3 residues: CASSEQGIYGYTF.

This chain joins TRBV15 and TRBJ2-2. Looked up from germline, CDR1 is LNHNV and CDR2 is YYDKDF (reference sequence). There are 14 residues in the CDR3. This CDR3 is CATSRDPVAGELFF.

The chain employs TRBV6-6 and TRBJ2-1; there is no DNA to check the TCRdb D call of TRBD2. This CDR3 has 15 amino acids. Germline assignment: CDR1 MNHNY and CDR2 SVGAGI (reference sequence). Here the CDR3 reads CASRSGLADQNEQFF.

The chain is built from TRBV20-1 and TRBJ2-7; TCRdb's assignment of TRBD1 cannot be checked, as there is no DNA. The CDR3 is 15 residues long. The germline V gene has CDR1 DFQATT and CDR2 SNEGSKA (reference sequence). The CDR3 here is CSARDHPRGSGEQYF.

Judged by frequency, this clonotype is medium-sized (0.01 to 0.1%). CDR3 in amino acids: CASSLSGWNTEAFF. V gene TRBV7-3 combines with J gene TRBJ1-1. Germline V CDR1 and CDR2: SGHTA, FQGTGA. The CDR3 spans 14 residues.

V usage is TRBV9 and J usage is TRBJ2-2; TCRdb gives TRBD1 as the D gene, but with no DNA this cannot be confirmed. The CDR3 extends over 15 amino acids. The germline V gene encodes CDR1 SGDLS and CDR2 YYNGEE. The chain's CDR3 is CASSNDRVLVGELFF.

The chain is built from TRBV21-1 and TRBJ2-3; no DNA is available, so the TRBD1 call from TCRdb remains unchecked. TRBV21-1 is described as a pseudogene. This CDR3 is built from 15 residues. The CDR3 region is CASSIPGQKEDCRHF.

V is TRBV27 and J is TRBJ1-5; TCRdb designates TRBD1, a call that cannot be tested without DNA. The CDR3 contains 16 residues. Germline V gene data show CDR1 as MNHEY and CDR2 as SMNVEV (reference sequence). CDR3 sequence: CASSPITGGRNQPQHF.

Here the CDR3 reads CASSQDLVGGANVLTF. The rearrangement uses TRBV4-3 and TRBJ2-6. CDR1 and CDR2 (germline): LGHNA, YSLEER. The CDR3 extends over 16 amino acids.

The V call is TRBV6-5, the J call TRBJ2-3; the TCRdb D gene call, TRBD2, has no DNA to confirm it. Germline assignment: CDR1 MNHEY and CDR2 SVGAGI. The CDR3 loop spans 16 amino acids. CDR3 residues: CASRKAGAPTTDTQYF.

V gene TRBV20-1 combines with J gene TRBJ2-7; TCRdb indicates TRBD1, and absent DNA this call remains unverified. CDR1 is DFQATT and CDR2 is SNEGSKA in the germline V gene (reference sequence). The CDR3 length is 15 residues. CDR3 loop: CSAKISGGAVYEQYF.

This rearrangement joins TRBV28 to TRBJ2-7. Germline lookup yields CDR1 MDHEN and CDR2 SYDVKM. There are 12 residues in the CDR3. CDR3 amino acids: CASSFAGYEQYF.

This chain connects TRBV9 to TRBJ2-1. Germline-derived CDR1 and CDR2 are SGDLS and YYNGEE. This CDR3 is built from 12 residues. CDR3 loop: CASSATSNEQFF.

The chain combines TRBV4-2 with TRBJ2-1; TCRdb picks TRBD1, but there is no DNA to check that call. Germline V lookup: CDR1 LGHNA, CDR2 YNFKEQ. CDR3 size: 14 residues. CDR3 in amino acids: CASSQGPPGDEQFF.

The V call is TRBV4-3, the J call TRBJ1-1. In germline, CDR1 is LGHNA, CDR2 YSLEER. This CDR3 comprises 13 residues. This chain's CDR3 is CASSLGSNTEAFF.

The CDR3 sequence is CSALRGSYNEQFF. This sequence joins TRBV29-1 and TRBJ2-1. This CDR3 contains 13 residues. Germline CDR1 is SQVTM and CDR2 is ANQGSEA.

The V call is TRBV19, the J call TRBJ2-2. The CDR3 runs to 13 residues. Germline assignment: CDR1 LNHDA and CDR2 SQIVND (reference sequence). CDR3 amino acids: CASSIVSPGELFF.

The rearrangement joins TRBV12-3 or TRBV12-4 to TRBJ2-7; the D gene TCRdb calls, TRBD1, cannot be checked with no DNA. The CDR3 has 13 amino acids. The CDR3 region is CASSSSGPYEQYF.

The CDR3 loop is CSVFGQGASKNIQYF. The rearrangement uses TRBV29-1 and TRBJ2-4; without DNA, the TCRdb call of TRBD1 cannot be checked. CDR1 is SQVTM, CDR2 ANQGSEA, per germline. This CDR3 comprises 15 residues. The variable domain in full, with the rest retrieved from reference TRBV29-1 and TRBJ2-4, is SAVISQKPSRDICQRGTSLTIQCQVDSQVTMMFWYRQQPGQSLTLIATANQGSEATYESGFVIDKFPISRPNLTFSTLTVSNMSPEDSSIYLCSVFGQGASKNIQYFGAGTRLSVL.

The chain carries TRBV10-3 and TRBJ1-4. CDR3 size: 15 residues. CDR1 and CDR2 from the germline V gene are ENHRY and SYGVKD. CDR3 residues: CAISPTAGTNEKLFF.